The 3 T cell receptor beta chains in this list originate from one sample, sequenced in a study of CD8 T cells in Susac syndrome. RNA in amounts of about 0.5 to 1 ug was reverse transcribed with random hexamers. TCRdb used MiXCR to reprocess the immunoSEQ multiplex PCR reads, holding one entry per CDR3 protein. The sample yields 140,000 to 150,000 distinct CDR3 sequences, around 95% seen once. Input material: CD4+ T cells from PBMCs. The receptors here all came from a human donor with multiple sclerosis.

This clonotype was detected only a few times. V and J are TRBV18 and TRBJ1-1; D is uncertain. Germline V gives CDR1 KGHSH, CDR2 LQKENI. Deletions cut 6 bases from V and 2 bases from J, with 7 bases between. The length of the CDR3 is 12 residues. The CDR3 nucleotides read TGTGCCAGCTCGGTGGTAAACACTGAAGCTTTCTTT. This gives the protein CASSVVNTEAFF.

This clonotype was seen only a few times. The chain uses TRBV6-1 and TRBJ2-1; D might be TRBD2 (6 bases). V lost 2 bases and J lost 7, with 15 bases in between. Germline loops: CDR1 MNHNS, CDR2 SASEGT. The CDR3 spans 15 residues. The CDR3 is CASSERPGDSNEQFF. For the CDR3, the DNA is TGTGCCAGCAGTGAAAGGCCGGGAGACAGTAATGAGCAGTTCTTC.

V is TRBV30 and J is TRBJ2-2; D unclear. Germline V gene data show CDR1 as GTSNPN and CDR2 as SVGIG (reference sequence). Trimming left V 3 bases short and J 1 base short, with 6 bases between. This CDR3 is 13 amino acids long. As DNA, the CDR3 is TGTGCCTGGAGGCCCGGGAACACCGGGGAGCTGTTTTTT. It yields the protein CAWRPGNTGELFF.